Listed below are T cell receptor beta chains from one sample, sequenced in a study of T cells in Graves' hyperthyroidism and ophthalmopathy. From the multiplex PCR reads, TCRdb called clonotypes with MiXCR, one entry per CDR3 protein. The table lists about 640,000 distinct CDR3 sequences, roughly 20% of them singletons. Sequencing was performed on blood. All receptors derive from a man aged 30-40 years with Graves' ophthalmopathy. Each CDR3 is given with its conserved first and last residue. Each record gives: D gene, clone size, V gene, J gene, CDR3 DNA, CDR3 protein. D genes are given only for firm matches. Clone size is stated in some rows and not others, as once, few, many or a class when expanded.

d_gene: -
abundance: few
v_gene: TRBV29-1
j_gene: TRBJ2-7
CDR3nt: TGCAGCGTTACCCACTCCGGACAGCCCTACGAGCAGTACTTC
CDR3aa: CSVTHSGQPYEQYF

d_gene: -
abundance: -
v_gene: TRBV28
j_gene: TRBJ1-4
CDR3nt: TGTGCCAGCGGCTTGGGTCTGCACGAAAAACTGTTTTTT
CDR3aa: CASGLGLHEKLFF

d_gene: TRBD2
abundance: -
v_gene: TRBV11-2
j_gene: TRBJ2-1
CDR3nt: TGTGCCAGCAGCTCGAAGAAACTAGCGGGGGGAGCGAATGAGCAGTTCTTC
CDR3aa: CASSSKKLAGGANEQFF

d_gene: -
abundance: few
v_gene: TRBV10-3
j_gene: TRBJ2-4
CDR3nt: TGTGCCATCAGTGAGTCGAGTTGGGAGAGCAAAAACATTCAGTACTTC
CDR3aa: CAISESSWESKNIQYF

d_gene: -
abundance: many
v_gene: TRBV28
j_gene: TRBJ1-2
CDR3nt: TGTGCCAGCAGTTTACCGACGGACGGAGCTAACTATGGCTACACCTTC
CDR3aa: CASSLPTDGANYGYTF

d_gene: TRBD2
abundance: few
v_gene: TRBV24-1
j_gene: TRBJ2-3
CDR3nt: TGTGCCACCAGCTTCCCGGGACTAGCGGGCCCCTCCACAGATACGCAGTATTTT
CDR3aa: CATSFPGLAGPSTDTQYF

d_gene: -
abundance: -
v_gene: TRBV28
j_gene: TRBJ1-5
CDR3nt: TGTGCCAGCGGGGGGTTAGGGTGGAGCAATCAGCCCCAGCATTTT
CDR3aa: CASGGLGWSNQPQHF

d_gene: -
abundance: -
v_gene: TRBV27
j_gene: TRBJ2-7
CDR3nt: TGTGCCACACTTCCTCAGGGTTACAATGAGCAGTACTTC
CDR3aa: CATLPQGYNEQYF

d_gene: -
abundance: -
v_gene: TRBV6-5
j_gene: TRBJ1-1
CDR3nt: TGTGCCGGCAGTTACTCCATCGGAGGGAAGAACACTGAAGCTTTCTTT
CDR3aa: CAGSYSIGGKNTEAFF

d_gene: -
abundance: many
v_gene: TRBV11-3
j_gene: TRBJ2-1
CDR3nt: TGTGCCAGCAGCTCGAGACTAGACTACAATGAGCAGTTCTTC
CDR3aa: CASSSRLDYNEQFF

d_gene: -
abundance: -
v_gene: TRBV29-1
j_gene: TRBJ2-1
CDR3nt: TGCAGCGTTCTGGGACTTAGCTTCATCGATGAGCAGTTCTTC
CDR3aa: CSVLGLSFIDEQFF

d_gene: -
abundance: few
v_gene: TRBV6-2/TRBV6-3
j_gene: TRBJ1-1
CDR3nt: TGTGCCAGCAGTTACGGGCAGACGAGGACTGAAGCTTTCTTT
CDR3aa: CASSYGQTRTEAFF

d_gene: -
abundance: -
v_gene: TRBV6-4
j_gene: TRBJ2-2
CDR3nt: TGTGCCAGCAGTGCTGAAGAGGCTACCGGGGAGCTGTTTTTT
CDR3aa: CASSAEEATGELFF

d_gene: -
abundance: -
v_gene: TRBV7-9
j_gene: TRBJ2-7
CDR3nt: TGTGCCAGCAGCTTAGGTAGCCAATCCTACGAGCAGTACTTC
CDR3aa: CASSLGSQSYEQYF

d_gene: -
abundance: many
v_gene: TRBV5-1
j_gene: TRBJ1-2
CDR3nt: TGCGCCAGCAGCTTGGACCCGAACTATGGCTACACCTTC
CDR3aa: CASSLDPNYGYTF

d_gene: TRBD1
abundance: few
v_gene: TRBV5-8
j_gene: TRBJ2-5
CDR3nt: TGTGCCAGCAGAGCGACAGGGGGGGGAGAGACCCAGTACTTC
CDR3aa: CASRATGGGETQYF

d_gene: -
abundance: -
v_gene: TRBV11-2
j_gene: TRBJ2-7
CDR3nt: TGTGCCAGCAGAGGACTGCGTCAGGGCTCCTACGAGCAGTACTTC
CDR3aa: CASRGLRQGSYEQYF

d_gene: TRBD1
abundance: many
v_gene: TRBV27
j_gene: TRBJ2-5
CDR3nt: TGTGCCAGCAGTTCTCGACAGGGATATTTACAAGAGACCCAGTACTTC
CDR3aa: CASSSRQGYLQETQYF

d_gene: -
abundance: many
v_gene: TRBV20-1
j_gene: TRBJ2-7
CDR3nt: TGCAGTGCTAGAGATTCGGCAGGGGTCTACGAGCAGTACTTC
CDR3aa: CSARDSAGVYEQYF

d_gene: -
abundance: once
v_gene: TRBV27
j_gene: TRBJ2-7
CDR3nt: TGTGCCAGCAGTTTATCCGCCCTTACTAGATCGTCGTGGGAGCAGTACTTC
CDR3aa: CASSLSALTRSSWEQYF

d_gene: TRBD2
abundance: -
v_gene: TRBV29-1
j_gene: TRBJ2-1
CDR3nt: TGCAGCGTTGATCCCTGGTTTAGCGGGAGTTGGTACAATGAGCAGTTCTTC
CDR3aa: CSVDPWFSGSWYNEQFF

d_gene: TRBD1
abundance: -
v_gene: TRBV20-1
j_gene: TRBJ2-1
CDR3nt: TGCAGTGCTAGTTGGGGACAGGGGGCTGGGAATGAGCAGTTCTTC
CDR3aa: CSASWGQGAGNEQFF

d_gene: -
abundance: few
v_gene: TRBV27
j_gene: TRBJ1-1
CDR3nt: TGTGCCAGTACGGGACCGCGGAACACTGAAGCTTTCTTT
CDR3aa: CASTGPRNTEAFF

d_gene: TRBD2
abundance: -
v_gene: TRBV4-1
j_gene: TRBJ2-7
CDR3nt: TGCGCCAGCAGCCATGAAGCTAGCGGGAGGGTCTACGAGCAGTACTTC
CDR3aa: CASSHEASGRVYEQYF

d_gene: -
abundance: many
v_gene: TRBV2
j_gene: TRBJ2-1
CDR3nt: TGTGCCAGCAGTGACGACTACAATGAGCAGTTCTTC
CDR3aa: CASSDDYNEQFF

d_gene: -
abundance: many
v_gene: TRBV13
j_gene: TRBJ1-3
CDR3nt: TGTGCCAGCAGCTTGGCAGGCACCTCTGGAAACACCATATATTTT
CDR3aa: CASSLAGTSGNTIYF

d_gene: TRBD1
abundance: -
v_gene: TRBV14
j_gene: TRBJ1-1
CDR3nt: TGTGCCAGCGGCCTACAGGGGTACACTGAAGCTTTCTTT
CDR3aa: CASGLQGYTEAFF

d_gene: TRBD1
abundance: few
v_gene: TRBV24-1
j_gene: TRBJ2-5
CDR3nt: TGTGCCACCAGCCCTCCAGGGACAGGGCTTCAAGAGACCCAGTACTTC
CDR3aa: CATSPPGTGLQETQYF

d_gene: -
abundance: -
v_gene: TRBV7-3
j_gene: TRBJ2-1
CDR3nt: TGTGCCAGCAGCTCCAGGGTTCCAATATACAATGAGCAGTTCTTC
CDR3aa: CASSSRVPIYNEQFF

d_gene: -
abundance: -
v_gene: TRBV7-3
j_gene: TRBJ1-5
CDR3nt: TGTGCCAGCAGCCAAGGGGTGAATCAGCCCCAGCATTTT
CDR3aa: CASSQGVNQPQHF

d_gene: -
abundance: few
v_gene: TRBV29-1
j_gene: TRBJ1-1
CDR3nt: TGCAGCGTTGGGCAGGGGAGGAGTGAAGCTTTCTTT
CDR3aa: CSVGQGRSEAFF

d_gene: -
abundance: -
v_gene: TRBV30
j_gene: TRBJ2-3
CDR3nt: TGTGCCTGGAGTCGGGGAGAAACGCAGTATTTT
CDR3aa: CAWSRGETQYF

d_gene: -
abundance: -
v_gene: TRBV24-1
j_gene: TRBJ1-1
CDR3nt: TGTGCCACCCCGCAAAGGGGCACTGAAGCTTTCTTT
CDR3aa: CATPQRGTEAFF

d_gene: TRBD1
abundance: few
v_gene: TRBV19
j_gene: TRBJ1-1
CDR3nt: TGTGCCAGTACTCCTAAGACAGGGGGCAACACTGAAGCTTTCTTT
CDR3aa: CASTPKTGGNTEAFF

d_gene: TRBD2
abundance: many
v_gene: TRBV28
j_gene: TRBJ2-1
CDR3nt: TGTGCCAGCAGTTTAAATGTAGCGGGACTCAATGAGCAGTTCTTC
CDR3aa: CASSLNVAGLNEQFF

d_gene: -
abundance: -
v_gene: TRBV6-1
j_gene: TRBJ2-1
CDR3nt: TGTGCCAGCAGGGCGGACGCCCCAAGAGGGAATGAGCAGTTCTTC
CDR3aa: CASRADAPRGNEQFF

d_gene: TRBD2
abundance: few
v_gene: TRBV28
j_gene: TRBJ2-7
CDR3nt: TGTGCCAGCAGTCCCGGACTAGCGGTAACAGTGGGTTACGAGCAGTACTTC
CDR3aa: CASSPGLAVTVGYEQYF

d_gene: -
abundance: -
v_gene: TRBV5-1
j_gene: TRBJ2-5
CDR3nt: TGCGCCAGCAGCTTGTGGGGTCAGGGAAGCCAAGAGACCCAGTACTTC
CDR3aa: CASSLWGQGSQETQYF

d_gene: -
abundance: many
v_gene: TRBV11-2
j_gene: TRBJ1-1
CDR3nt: TGTGCCAGCATTGGGGTCGGCACTGAAGCTTTCTTT
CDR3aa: CASIGVGTEAFF

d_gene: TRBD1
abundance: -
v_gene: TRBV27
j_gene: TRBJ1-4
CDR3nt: TGTGCCAGCAGAGCAGGGGGCCTTGGTAATGAAAAACTGTTTTTT
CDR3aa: CASRAGGLGNEKLFF

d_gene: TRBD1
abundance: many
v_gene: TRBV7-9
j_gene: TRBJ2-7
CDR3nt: TGTGCCAGCAGCTCCAACCGGGACAGCCGGGGCGATGTCCACGAGCAGTACTTC
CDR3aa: CASSSNRDSRGDVHEQYF